A selection of T cell receptor beta chains follows, all from one sample in a study of cytomegalovirus exposure and HLA in healthy donors. Method: immunoSEQ multiplex PCR; TCRdb's copy keeps in-frame clones and lacks some. The table shows about 200,000 clones, with about 77% occurring only once. The sequencing input was PBMCs. The source of these receptors is a woman aged 25 to 39 in good health and CMV-seropositive. CDR3s include the opening cysteine and the closing phenylalanine or tryptophan. The D gene is left open where the match is weak. Clone size, where shown, is once, few, many, or a class for clones that have expanded.

v_call: TRBV7-2; j_call: TRBJ2-7; clone_size: NA; d_call: TRBD1; cdr3_aa: CASSLTGASYEQYF; cdr3_nt: TGTGCCAGCAGCTTAACAGGGGCTTCCTACGAGCAGTACTTC
v_call: TRBV7-9; j_call: TRBJ2-2; clone_size: once; d_call: NA; cdr3_aa: CASSLVRGLQENTGELFF; cdr3_nt: TGTGCCAGCAGCTTAGTCCGGGGGTTACAGGAGAACACCGGGGAGCTGTTTTTT
v_call: TRBV6-6; j_call: TRBJ1-2; clone_size: NA; d_call: TRBD1; cdr3_aa: CASSSFGDRPNYGYTF; cdr3_nt: TGTGCCAGCAGTTCTTTCGGGGACAGGCCTAACTATGGCTACACCTTC
v_call: TRBV18; j_call: TRBJ2-5; clone_size: NA; d_call: TRBD2; cdr3_aa: CASSPNGLVKETQYF; cdr3_nt: TGTGCCAGCTCACCTAATGGACTAGTCAAGGAGACCCAGTACTTC
v_call: TRBV9; j_call: TRBJ2-1; clone_size: few; d_call: TRBD2; cdr3_aa: CASSRRAGVGDEQFF; cdr3_nt: TGTGCCAGCAGCAGGCGGGCGGGGGTTGGAGATGAGCAGTTCTTC
v_call: TRBV5-1; j_call: TRBJ1-6; clone_size: NA; d_call: NA; cdr3_aa: CASSLRGTFNSPLHF; cdr3_nt: TGCGCCAGCAGCCTTAGGGGGACATTTAATTCACCCCTCCACTTT
v_call: TRBV10-3; j_call: TRBJ2-1; clone_size: NA; d_call: NA; cdr3_aa: CAISESQSNEQFF; cdr3_nt: TGTGCCATCAGTGAGTCGCAGTCTAATGAGCAGTTCTTC
v_call: TRBV7-8; j_call: TRBJ2-7; clone_size: NA; d_call: NA; cdr3_aa: CASSFIQGGAYEQYF; cdr3_nt: TGTGCCAGCAGCTTTATCCAGGGAGGAGCCTACGAGCAGTACTTC
v_call: TRBV29-1; j_call: TRBJ1-6; clone_size: NA; d_call: NA; cdr3_aa: CSVAATDNSPLHF; cdr3_nt: TGCAGCGTTGCGGCGACAGATAATTCACCCCTCCACTTT
v_call: TRBV6-5; j_call: TRBJ2-7; clone_size: NA; d_call: TRBD2; cdr3_aa: CASRLTGTRYEQYF; cdr3_nt: TGTGCCAGCAGACTTACAGGGACTAGGTACGAGCAGTACTTC
v_call: TRBV5-1; j_call: TRBJ1-2; clone_size: NA; d_call: TRBD1; cdr3_aa: CASSLEWARQGAGYGYTF; cdr3_nt: TGCGCCAGCAGCTTGGAGTGGGCCCGGCAGGGGGCCGGCTATGGCTACACCTTC
v_call: TRBV6-1; j_call: TRBJ2-5; clone_size: NA; d_call: NA; cdr3_aa: CASSEIQGRQETQYF; cdr3_nt: TGTGCCAGCAGTGAAATCCAGGGCCGCCAAGAGACCCAGTACTTC
v_call: TRBV19; j_call: TRBJ1-2; clone_size: NA; d_call: NA; cdr3_aa: CASSIDQTGLYTF; cdr3_nt: TGTGCCAGTAGTATAGATCAGACCGGACTCTACACCTTC
v_call: TRBV28; j_call: TRBJ2-3; clone_size: NA; d_call: TRBD1; cdr3_aa: CASSLNWGQGTDTQYF; cdr3_nt: TGTGCCAGCAGCCTAAATTGGGGACAGGGAACAGATACGCAGTATTTT
v_call: TRBV18; j_call: TRBJ1-1; clone_size: NA; d_call: NA; cdr3_aa: CASSPLGTPSEAFF; cdr3_nt: TGTGCCAGCTCACCACTCGGGACACCCAGTGAAGCTTTCTTT
v_call: TRBV15; j_call: TRBJ2-4; clone_size: NA; d_call: TRBD1; cdr3_aa: CATQDRVGNIQYF; cdr3_nt: TGTGCCACTCAAGACAGGGTTGGAAACATTCAGTACTTC
v_call: TRBV5-1; j_call: TRBJ2-3; clone_size: NA; d_call: NA; cdr3_aa: CASSLLTDTQYF; cdr3_nt: TGCGCCAGCAGCTTGCTCACAGATACGCAGTATTTT
v_call: TRBV5-5; j_call: TRBJ1-6; clone_size: NA; d_call: TRBD1; cdr3_aa: CASSLSGQGYSPLHF; cdr3_nt: TGTGCCAGCAGCTTGTCTGGACAGGGTTATTCACCCCTCCACTTT
v_call: TRBV7-2; j_call: TRBJ2-5; clone_size: NA; d_call: NA; cdr3_aa: CASSPSLGGAETQYF; cdr3_nt: TGTGCCAGCAGCCCCAGCCTGGGGGGGGCTGAGACCCAGTACTTC
v_call: TRBV5-1; j_call: TRBJ2-1; clone_size: NA; d_call: TRBD2; cdr3_aa: CASSLTSGGAAEQFF; cdr3_nt: TGCGCCAGCAGCCTGACTAGCGGGGGGGCCGCTGAGCAGTTCTTC
v_call: TRBV7-9; j_call: TRBJ1-5; clone_size: NA; d_call: NA; cdr3_aa: CASSLVNQPQHF; cdr3_nt: TGTGCCAGCAGCTTAGTAAATCAGCCCCAGCATTTT
v_call: TRBV29-1; j_call: TRBJ2-1; clone_size: NA; d_call: TRBD2; cdr3_aa: CSVALAGGSYNEQFF; cdr3_nt: TGCAGCGTCGCACTAGCGGGGGGATCCTACAATGAGCAGTTCTTC
v_call: TRBV5-1; j_call: TRBJ2-2; clone_size: NA; d_call: NA; cdr3_aa: CASSLASPNTGELFF; cdr3_nt: TGCGCCAGCAGCTTGGCTAGCCCGAACACCGGGGAGCTGTTTTTT
v_call: TRBV19; j_call: TRBJ1-1; clone_size: NA; d_call: TRBD1; cdr3_aa: CASSIWTGTEAFF; cdr3_nt: TGTGCCAGTAGTATTTGGACAGGCACTGAAGCTTTCTTT
v_call: TRBV7-2; j_call: TRBJ1-4; clone_size: NA; d_call: NA; cdr3_aa: CASSSRGEKLFF; cdr3_nt: TGTGCCAGCAGCTCGCGGGGGGAAAAACTGTTTTTT
v_call: TRBV7-2; j_call: TRBJ2-7; clone_size: NA; d_call: TRBD2; cdr3_aa: CASSLRSGKAYEQYF; cdr3_nt: TGTGCCAGCAGCTTAAGGAGCGGGAAAGCGTACGAGCAGTACTTC
v_call: TRBV2; j_call: TRBJ1-2; clone_size: NA; d_call: NA; cdr3_aa: CASTLDSTNYGYTF; cdr3_nt: TGTGCCAGCACACTGGACAGTACTAACTATGGCTACACCTTC
v_call: TRBV6-6; j_call: TRBJ2-7; clone_size: few; d_call: TRBD2; cdr3_aa: CASSYVGGNEQYF; cdr3_nt: TGTGCCAGCAGTTACGTGGGGGGGAACGAGCAGTACTTC
v_call: TRBV11-2; j_call: TRBJ1-1; clone_size: NA; d_call: TRBD1; cdr3_aa: CASSIGTGYTEAFF; cdr3_nt: TGTGCCAGCAGCATAGGGACAGGGTACACTGAAGCTTTCTTT
v_call: TRBV19; j_call: TRBJ1-5; clone_size: NA; d_call: TRBD1; cdr3_aa: CASSFGTGGDQPQHF; cdr3_nt: TGTGCCAGTAGTTTCGGGACAGGGGGCGATCAGCCCCAGCATTTT
v_call: TRBV18; j_call: TRBJ2-5; clone_size: NA; d_call: NA; cdr3_aa: CASSPQEVAQETQYF; cdr3_nt: TGTGCCAGCTCACCTCAAGAAGTGGCACAAGAGACCCAGTACTTC
v_call: TRBV29-1; j_call: TRBJ2-2; clone_size: once; d_call: NA; cdr3_aa: CSVKKLGHPTGTGELFF; cdr3_nt: TGCAGCGTAAAAAAACTGGGACACCCCACGGGCACCGGGGAGCTGTTTTTT
v_call: TRBV29-1; j_call: TRBJ2-3; clone_size: NA; d_call: TRBD2; cdr3_aa: CSVRRETAAQPNPTDTQYF; cdr3_nt: TGCAGCGTTCGGCGGGAGACTGCCGCGCAGCCTAACCCCACAGATACGCAGTATTTT
v_call: TRBV9; j_call: TRBJ1-6; clone_size: NA; d_call: NA; cdr3_aa: CASSQRQNNSPLHF; cdr3_nt: TGTGCCAGCAGCCAGAGACAGAATAATTCACCCCTCCACTTT
v_call: TRBV11-2; j_call: TRBJ1-6; clone_size: NA; d_call: NA; cdr3_aa: CASSLEQGNSPLHF; cdr3_nt: TGTGCCAGCAGCTTAGAACAGGGAAATTCACCCCTCCACTTT
v_call: TRBV18; j_call: TRBJ1-1; clone_size: few; d_call: NA; cdr3_aa: CASSPDFGAEAFF; cdr3_nt: TGTGCCAGCTCACCAGATTTCGGTGCTGAAGCTTTCTTT
v_call: TRBV30; j_call: TRBJ2-1; clone_size: NA; d_call: NA; cdr3_aa: CAWGGGAEYNEQFF; cdr3_nt: TGTGCCTGGGGTGGAGGAGCGGAGTACAATGAGCAGTTCTTC
v_call: TRBV27; j_call: TRBJ2-2; clone_size: NA; d_call: TRBD1; cdr3_aa: CASSFSGQGASGELFF; cdr3_nt: TGTGCCAGCAGTTTCAGTGGACAGGGGGCATCCGGGGAGCTGTTTTTT
v_call: TRBV5-6; j_call: TRBJ1-1; clone_size: NA; d_call: NA; cdr3_aa: CASSLAEGIEAFF; cdr3_nt: TGTGCCAGCAGCTTGGCCGAGGGTATTGAAGCTTTCTTT
v_call: TRBV9; j_call: TRBJ2-3; clone_size: NA; d_call: NA; cdr3_aa: CASSVGRGITDTQYF; cdr3_nt: TGTGCCAGCAGCGTAGGGCGGGGAATCACAGATACGCAGTATTTT
v_call: TRBV4-3; j_call: TRBJ2-7; clone_size: NA; d_call: NA; cdr3_aa: CASSHSLGREQYF; cdr3_nt: TGCGCCAGCAGCCACTCGCTAGGAAGGGAGCAGTACTTC
v_call: TRBV5-1; j_call: TRBJ2-3; clone_size: NA; d_call: NA; cdr3_aa: CASSFARGGSASTDTQYF; cdr3_nt: TGCGCCAGCAGCTTCGCTAGGGGGGGATCCGCGAGCACAGATACGCAGTATTTT
v_call: TRBV25-1; j_call: TRBJ2-5; clone_size: NA; d_call: NA; cdr3_aa: CASTNRETQETQYF; cdr3_nt: TGTGCCAGCACCAACAGGGAGACCCAAGAGACCCAGTACTTC
v_call: TRBV2; j_call: TRBJ2-3; clone_size: NA; d_call: TRBD2; cdr3_aa: CASRGNSGGTDTQYF; cdr3_nt: TGTGCCAGCAGAGGTAATAGCGGGGGCACAGATACGCAGTATTTT
v_call: TRBV29-1; j_call: TRBJ2-2; clone_size: NA; d_call: TRBD2; cdr3_aa: CSAPKRGNTGELFF; cdr3_nt: TGCAGCGCCCCAAAGCGGGGGAACACCGGGGAGCTGTTTTTT
v_call: TRBV30; j_call: TRBJ2-1; clone_size: NA; d_call: TRBD2; cdr3_aa: CAWSVGLAGVNEQFF; cdr3_nt: TGTGCCTGGAGTGTGGGACTAGCGGGAGTCAATGAGCAGTTCTTC
v_call: TRBV18; j_call: TRBJ2-1; clone_size: NA; d_call: TRBD2; cdr3_aa: CASSPLLAGGSSEQFF; cdr3_nt: TGTGCCAGCTCACCGCTACTAGCGGGGGGTTCAAGTGAGCAGTTCTTC
v_call: TRBV7-3; j_call: TRBJ2-1; clone_size: NA; d_call: NA; cdr3_aa: CASSQLVGNEQFF; cdr3_nt: TGTGCCAGCAGCCAACTAGTGGGCAATGAGCAGTTCTTC
v_call: TRBV19; j_call: TRBJ2-1; clone_size: NA; d_call: TRBD1; cdr3_aa: CASSTGQGEGYNEQFF; cdr3_nt: TGTGCCAGTAGTACGGGACAGGGGGAGGGCTACAATGAGCAGTTCTTC
v_call: TRBV2; j_call: TRBJ1-1; clone_size: NA; d_call: TRBD1; cdr3_aa: CASSRTGYMENTEAFF; cdr3_nt: TGTGCCAGCAGTCGGACAGGGTATATGGAAAACACTGAAGCTTTCTTT